A single sample is the source of the 19 T cell receptor beta chains below, sequenced in a study of shared clonotypes between healthy human individuals. The assay was immunoSEQ multiplex PCR, and TCRdb's table has in-frame clones only and misses some. The sample carries hundreds of thousands of clones, 75% to 80% recorded once. The sequencing sample was made of PBMCs. The receptor source for this set is a woman in her thirties or forties in good health. Some clones in this sample may be carry-over from other donors' samples.

The CDR3 region has the DNA TGTGCCAGCAGCCCCAGGGGGGACTCCTACAATGAGCAGTTCTTC. This gives the protein CASSPRGDSYNEQFF. The genes are TRBV27 and TRBJ2-1, with D possibly being TRBD1 (7 bases). This CDR3 has 15 amino acids. Germline V gives CDR1 MNHEY, CDR2 SMNVEV (reference sequence). Trimming removed 6 bases at V and 0 bases at J, with 12 bases between.

This clone was recorded only once. The chain links TRBV12-1 to TRBJ2-1; TRBD2, as called in the table, went unchecked against the DNA. TRBV12-1 is designated a pseudogene. The CDR3 loop spans 17 amino acids. CDR3 nucleotides: TGTGCCAGCAGCTCCCGACTAGCGGGAGAGGTCCACAATGAGCAGTTCTTC. Translated: CASSSRLAGEVHNEQFF.

This chain joins TRBV18 and TRBJ2-5; D gene unclear. Trimming removed 2 bases at V and 2 bases at J, with 6 bases between. CDR3 length: 13 amino acids. CDR1 KGHSH and CDR2 LQKENI come from the germline V gene. Here the CDR3 reads CASSPDNQETQYF. The CDR3 bases are TGTGCCAGCTCACCAGACAATCAAGAGACCCAGTACTTC.

Concerning this clone: The sample has other DNA sequences that encode this CDR3 too. The gene calls are TRBV28 and TRBJ2-7; 10 nucleotides agree with TRBD2. This CDR3 is built from 13 residues. Germline values: CDR1 MDHEN, CDR2 SYDVKM. The trim removed 9 bases at V and 3 bases at J, leaving 5 bases unmatched. The CDR3 DNA reads as TGTGCCAGTCGATTAGCGGGAGGCTACGAGCAGTACTTC. Translation: CASRLAGGYEQYF.

As regards this clone: This may be a read error: a much more frequent sequence differs by one nucleotide. The chain uses TRBV6-1 and TRBJ2-1; 9 nucleotides line up with TRBD2. CDR1 is MNHNS and CDR2 is SASEGT in the germline V gene. With 5 bases clipped from V and 8 bases from J, the junction kept 10 bases outside the gene matches. CDR3 length equals 15 residues. This CDR3 reads CASSPLAGGIDEQFF. The CDR3 nucleotides are TGTGCCAGCAGTCCCCTGGCGGGAGGGATCGATGAGCAGTTCTTC.

The genes are TRBV7-2 and TRBJ2-2, with 8 bases lining up with TRBD1. CDR1 SGHTA and CDR2 FQGNSA come from the germline V gene. There are 16 residues in the CDR3. The V gene end was trimmed by 0 bases and the J gene end by 6 bases; junction bases not matched to a gene: 6. In nucleotides, the CDR3 is TGTGCCAGCAGCTTAGCGAATACCAGGGGGCCCGGGGAGCTGTTTTTT. The encoded protein is CASSLANTRGPGELFF.

This chain joins TRBV27 and TRBJ2-1; possible D gene TRBD1, 7 bases. The CDR3 has 17 amino acids. V shed 4 bases and J shed 3 bases, with 19 bases lying between them. CDR1 and CDR2 from the germline V gene are MNHEY and SMNVEV (reference sequence). The CDR3 region is CASSSPRGRDLYNEQFF. The DNA of the CDR3 is TGTGCCAGCAGTTCCCCGAGGGGGCGGGACCTCTACAATGAGCAGTTCTTC.

This chain joins TRBV27 and TRBJ2-3; a weak D match, TRBD1 (6 bases). Trimming left V 8 bases short and J 7 bases short, with 10 bases between. The CDR3 extends over 11 amino acids. Per germline, CDR1 MNHEY and CDR2 SMNVEV (reference sequence). The CDR3 sequence is CASRTAHTQYF. The CDR3 bases are TGTGCCAGCCGGACAGCTCATACGCAGTATTTT.

As for this clone: The DNA is omitted, as the CDR3 cannot be located on it reliably, and the CDR3 follows TCRdb's listing. J is TRBJ2-5 and V is TRBV12-1; the table calls TRBD2, which could not be checked here. TRBV12-1 is a listed pseudogene. The CDR3 has 22 residues if both end residues are counted. The CDR3 sequence is CASSFATGTPGLVRRYQETQYF.

This clone has a handful of counts. The chain joins TRBV19 to TRBJ2-7; 10 bases map to TRBD2. This CDR3 region has 14 residues. Germline V gene lookup returns CDR1 LNHDA and CDR2 SQIVND (reference sequence). With 1 base clipped from V and 4 bases from J, the junction kept 1 base outside the gene matches. DNA of the CDR3: TGTGCCAGTAGTATAGCTAGCGGGAGTTACGAGCAGTACTTC. Protein: CASSIASGSYEQYF.

The J gene is TRBJ2-1, the V gene TRBV5-1; D is unresolved. CDR3 length: 11 amino acids. V dropped 4 bases and J dropped 4 bases, with 3 bases sitting between them. Germline V gene sequence: CDR1 SGHRS, CDR2 YFSETQ. In nucleotides, the CDR3 is TGCGCCAGCAGCGAGTACAATGAGCAGTTCTTC. Amino acid sequence: CASSEYNEQFF.

This chain uses TRBV19 with TRBJ2-3, with D tentatively TRBD2 (5 bases). Germline V gene lookup returns CDR1 LNHDA and CDR2 SQIVND (reference sequence). The V and J ends lost 4 bases and 4 bases respectively, with 12 bases between them. The CDR3 has 14 amino acids. CDR3 sequence: CASSSLEGADTQYF. CDR3 sequence (DNA): TGTGCCAGTAGTAGTCTCGAGGGCGCAGATACGCAGTATTTT.

The CDR3 loop reads CASSPGTSHEQYF. The CDR3 region has the DNA TGTGCCAGCAGCCCTGGGACTAGTCACGAGCAGTACTTC. The chain couples TRBV7-2 to TRBJ2-7; 8 nucleotides match TRBD2. This CDR3 is 13 amino acids long. With 5 bases clipped from V and 5 bases from J, the junction kept 5 bases outside the gene matches. Per germline, CDR1 SGHTA and CDR2 FQGNSA.

The V and J genes are TRBV2 and TRBJ1-1; no firm D call. V dropped 4 bases and J dropped 7 bases, with 7 bases sitting between them. The CDR3 has 11 amino acids. Germline CDR1 reads SNHLY; CDR2 reads FYNNEI. CDR3 region: CASSVLIEAFF. The CDR3 DNA is TGTGCCAGCAGTGTTCTGATTGAAGCTTTCTTT.

A few counts support this clone. This sequence joins TRBV5-6 and TRBJ2-5; the match to TRBD1 covers 7 bases. The germline V gene encodes CDR1 SGHDT and CDR2 YYEEEE. The J segment lost 2 bases and the V segment lost 5 bases, leaving 6 bases of the junction unmatched. This CDR3 is built from 14 residues. The chain's CDR3 is CASSPGRGQETQYF. As DNA, the CDR3 is TGTGCCAGCAGTCCCGGCAGGGGGCAAGAGACCCAGTACTTC.

This clone was observed a single time. The CDR3: CASRALVGRDYEQYF. CDR3 in DNA: TGTGCCAGCAGGGCGCTGGTCGGCAGGGACTACGAGCAGTACTTC. V usage is TRBV7-9 and J usage is TRBJ2-7, with TRBD1 as a possible D gene (5 bases). There are 15 residues in the CDR3. Germline V gene sequence: CDR1 SEHNR, CDR2 FQNEAQ (reference sequence). V gave up 6 bases and J gave up 3 bases, with 18 bases separating them. Full variable domain (rest looked up from reference TRBV7-9 and TRBJ2-7): DTGVSQNPRHKITKRGQNVTFRCDPISEHNRLYWYRQTLGQGPEFLTYFQNEAQLEKSRLLSDRFSAERPKGSFSTLEIQRTEQGDSAMYLCASRALVGRDYEQYFGPGTRLTVT.

This chain uses TRBV5-1 with TRBJ2-2, with D perhaps assigned TRBD1 or TRBD2 (5 bases each). Between the trimmed V and J ends, which lost 0 bases and 4 bases, there was a span of 7 bases. The CDR3 spans 14 residues. CDR1 is SGHRS, CDR2 YFSETQ, per germline. The CDR3 nucleotides read TGCGCCAGCAGCTTGGGAGGGGCCACCGGGGAGCTGTTTTTT. Its protein is CASSLGGATGELFF.

DNA for the CDR3: TGTGCCAGTAACCCGAGGTCCTACAATGAGCAGTTCTTC. It yields the protein CASNPRSYNEQFF. J is TRBJ2-1 and V is TRBV19; D gene unclear. This CDR3 is built from 13 residues. V dropped 7 bases and J dropped 1 base, with 8 bases sitting between them. In germline, CDR1 is LNHDA, CDR2 SQIVND (reference sequence).

This chain links TRBV4-1 with TRBJ2-7; D might be TRBD1 (6 bases). V dropped 1 base and J dropped 7 bases, with 17 bases sitting between them. This CDR3 comprises 15 residues. CDR1 is MGHRA, CDR2 YSYEKL, per germline. CDR3 residues: CASSQVGQGTREQYF. The CDR3 DNA sequence: TGCGCCAGCAGCCAAGTGGGTCAGGGGACGAGAGAGCAGTACTTC.